The 21 T cell receptor beta chains reported below all come from one sample, sequenced in a study of T-cell reconstitution after alpha-beta-depleted transplantation in children. Unique molecular identifiers were incorporated into the prepared TCRbeta library. TCRdb reprocessed the PCR reads via MiXCR and lists one record per CDR3 protein. Of fewer than 500,000 distinct CDR3 sequences listed, around two fifths are singletons. This specimen was PBMCs, taken before TCRalphabeta/CD19-depleted stem cell transplant. The receptors stem from a girl aged 2 to 10 with aplastic anemia, due to receive a stem cell transplant.

J is TRBJ2-1 and V is TRBV20-1; 9 bases line up with TRBD2. The J segment lost 6 bases and the V segment lost 2 bases, leaving 2 bases of the junction unmatched. The germline gives CDR1 DFQATT, CDR2 SNEGSKA (reference sequence). This CDR3 has 13 residues. CDR3 amino acids: CSARSGRRNEQFF. The DNA for the CDR3 is TGCAGTGCTAGAAGCGGGAGGCGCAATGAGCAGTTCTTC.

Ten or more counts support this clonotype. This chain joins TRBV27 and TRBJ2-7; perhaps TRBD1 as D (5 bases). Trimming cost V 3 bases and J 6 bases, with 24 bases left between them. This CDR3 region has 17 residues. Germline V gene lookup returns CDR1 MNHEY and CDR2 SMNVEV (reference sequence). Here the CDR3 DNA reads TGTGCCAGCAGTTTCGCCAGGTTGCAGGGCGGTGGCAGCGAGCAGTACTTC. Its protein is CASSFARLQGGGSEQYF.

This clonotype was counted once. The CDR3 loop reads CASSLWGQGSIYEQYF. Written as DNA, the CDR3 is TGTGCCAGCAGTTTATGGGGACAGGGTTCGATCTACGAGCAGTACTTC. The genes are TRBV27 and TRBJ2-7; TRBD1 aligns across 9 bases. CDR1 is MNHEY and CDR2 is SMNVEV in the germline V gene (reference sequence). The CDR3 is made up of 16 amino acids. The V and J ends lost 1 base and 3 bases, in that order; junction bases with no gene match: 7.

The V gene is TRBV5-5, the J gene TRBJ1-1, with 8 positions matching TRBD1. Looked up from germline, CDR1 is SGHKS and CDR2 is YYEKEE (reference sequence). The CDR3 loop spans 14 amino acids. The J segment lost 7 bases and the V segment lost 2 bases, leaving 7 bases of the junction unmatched. The CDR3 loop reads CASSFRTGSHEAFF. The CDR3 DNA is TGTGCCAGCAGCTTTCGGACAGGGAGTCATGAAGCTTTCTTT.

V is TRBV3-1 and J is TRBJ2-1, with 8 bases that match TRBD2. The CDR3 totals 16 residues. Germline loops: CDR1 LGHDT, CDR2 YNNKEL (reference sequence). The V and J ends lost 4 bases and 2 bases, in that order; junction bases with no gene match: 7. In nucleotides, the CDR3 is TGTGCCAGCAGCCCCTTGACGGGAGGGCCCTACAATGAGCAGTTCTTC. Protein: CASSPLTGGPYNEQFF.

This chain links TRBV20-1 with TRBJ2-7; D gene ambiguous. The V end lost 1 base, the J end lost 3 bases, and 13 bases lay between the germline ends. CDR1 and CDR2 from the germline V gene are DFQATT and SNEGSKA (reference sequence). This CDR3 spans 14 amino acids. The CDR3 DNA reads as TGCAGTGCTAGAGCCCCAAATTCCCTCTACGAGCAGTACTTC. Translating gives CSARAPNSLYEQYF.

The chain joins TRBV9 to TRBJ2-7; D is perhaps TRBD1 (6 bases). Deletions cut 0 bases from V and 2 bases from J, with 9 bases between. Germline CDR1 reads SGDLS; CDR2 reads YYNGEE. The CDR3 consists of 14 residues. The CDR3 is CASSVEDSTYEQYF. The CDR3 DNA reads TGTGCCAGCAGCGTAGAGGACAGCACCTACGAGCAGTACTTC.

This clonotype occurred many times. The chain employs TRBV3-1 and TRBJ2-6; D gene uncertain. Looked up from germline, CDR1 is LGHDT and CDR2 is YNNKEL (reference sequence). V gave up 1 base and J gave up 0 bases, with 10 bases separating them. The CDR3 contains 17 residues. The DNA of the CDR3 is TGTGCCAGCAGCCAAGGCGCTTTTAGCTCTGGGGCCAACGTCCTGACTTTC. Translated, it gives CASSQGAFSSGANVLTF.

V and J are TRBV6-6 and TRBJ2-5; D is unresolved. V gave up 4 bases and J gave up 5 bases, with 5 bases separating them. The CDR3 extends over 11 amino acids. Germline assignment: CDR1 MNHNY and CDR2 SVGAGI (reference sequence). The CDR3 nucleotides are TGTGCCAGCAGTTGGACGGAGACCCAGTACTTC. As protein: CASSWTETQYF.

Only a few counts were recorded for this clonotype. The chain uses TRBV5-1 and TRBJ1-1, with 7 bases lining up with TRBD1. This CDR3 has 15 residues. V lost 3 bases, J lost 0 bases, and 5 bases stayed unmatched. Per germline, CDR1 SGHRS and CDR2 YFSETQ. The CDR3 DNA reads as TGCGCCAGCAGCTCAACGACAGGGTTGAACACTGAAGCTTTCTTT. Translation gives CASSSTTGLNTEAFF.

CDR3 protein: CASSQKDRNEAFF. CDR3 nucleotide sequence: TGTGCCAGCAGCCAAAAGGACAGAAATGAAGCTTTCTTT. The rearrangement joins TRBV3-1 to TRBJ1-1; a possible D gene is TRBD1 (6 bases). The CDR3 runs 13 residues. V gave up 2 bases and J gave up 7 bases, with 11 bases separating them. Germline CDR1 is LGHDT and CDR2 is YNNKEL (reference sequence).

The chain carries TRBV20-1 and TRBJ1-5; 8 nucleotides agree with TRBD1. The CDR3 extends over 14 amino acids. The V gene's germline CDR1 is DFQATT and CDR2 SNEGSKA (reference sequence). With 5 bases clipped from V and 5 bases from J, the junction kept 8 bases outside the gene matches. CDR3 residues: CSAAMDRAYQPQHF. CDR3 bases: TGCAGTGCTGCCATGGACAGGGCCTATCAGCCCCAGCATTTT.

This clonotype was counted between two and nine times. This chain connects TRBV29-1 to TRBJ2-6; tentative D call: TRBD1 (5 bases). V was pared by 5 bases and J by 1 base, with 12 bases between. Germline loops: CDR1 SQVTM, CDR2 ANQGSEA. CDR3 size: 15 residues. CDR3 protein: CSVSDSISGANVLTF. CDR3 sequence (DNA): TGCAGCGTTTCCGACAGCATTTCTGGGGCCAACGTCCTGACTTTC.

This chain uses TRBV5-1 with TRBJ2-1; D not resolved. The V gene's germline CDR1 is SGHRS and CDR2 YFSETQ. V lost 6 bases and J 4 bases, leaving 14 bases between the germline ends. CDR3 length equals 14 residues. In DNA form, the CDR3 reads TGCGCCAGCACCCGAGTCAGCGATTACAATGAGCAGTTCTTC. It specifies CASTRVSDYNEQFF.

The gene calls are TRBV6-5 and TRBJ2-3, with 7 bases identical to TRBD2. Looked up from germline, CDR1 is MNHEY and CDR2 is SVGAGI. The V gene end was trimmed by 8 bases and the J gene end by 5 bases; junction bases not matched to a gene: 13. The length of the CDR3 is 15 residues. CDR3 amino acids: CASRNPSPGGDTQYF. CDR3 nucleotide sequence: TGTGCCAGCCGTAACCCGTCCCCGGGGGGAGATACGCAGTATTTT.

The rearrangement uses TRBV27 and TRBJ2-3, with D unclear. The CDR3 length is 13 residues. In germline, CDR1 is MNHEY, CDR2 SMNVEV (reference sequence). Trimming cost V 7 bases and J 2 bases, with 10 bases left between them. This CDR3 is CASTGAVTDTQYF. CDR3 DNA sequence: TGTGCCAGCACTGGAGCAGTCACAGATACGCAGTATTTT.

V is TRBV28 and J is TRBJ2-3; no clear D gene. V lost 4 bases to trimming and J lost 1 base, with 15 bases between them. Germline lookup yields CDR1 MDHEN and CDR2 SYDVKM. The CDR3 length is 16 residues. This CDR3 is CASSSLAIWGTDTQYF. For the CDR3, the DNA is TGTGCCAGCAGTTCGTTAGCCATTTGGGGCACAGATACGCAGTATTTT.

This clonotype has a handful of counts. The chain carries TRBV7-8 and TRBJ1-5; TRBD1 agrees at 8 bases. The CDR3 runs to 15 residues. The V gene's germline CDR1 is SGHVS and CDR2 FQNEAQ. V lost 4 bases and J lost 6; bases outside the gene matches: 8. The CDR3 DNA follows: TGTGCCAGCAGCTCAATCCAGGGGGCCTTTCAGCCCCAGCATTTT. Translating gives CASSSIQGAFQPQHF.

The V gene is TRBV7-2, the J gene TRBJ2-6, with 8 nucleotides matching TRBD1. This CDR3 is built from 17 residues. V lost 7 bases and J lost 0; bases outside the gene matches: 8. Germline V lookup: CDR1 SGHTA, CDR2 FQGNSA. CDR3 sequence: CASNRQGPLSGANVLTF. Here the CDR3 DNA reads TGTGCCAGCAACAGACAGGGGCCCCTCTCTGGGGCCAACGTCCTGACTTTC.

CDR3 coding DNA: TGTGCCAGCAGTCTTTACATGGGCGGAGATACGCAGTATTTT. Amino acid sequence: CASSLYMGGDTQYF. This chain joins TRBV28 and TRBJ2-3; no definite D call. The V end was cut by 5 bases, the J end by 5 bases, with 14 bases between. The CDR3 covers 14 residues. Germline CDR1 and CDR2: MDHEN and SYDVKM.

The chain links TRBV5-1 to TRBJ2-1; a weak D match, TRBD2 (6 bases). The CDR3 extends over 15 amino acids. Trimming took off 0 bases at V and 7 bases at J, with 14 bases between the two ends. Looked up from germline, CDR1 is SGHRS and CDR2 is YFSETQ. Written as DNA, the CDR3 is TGCGCCAGCAGCTTGGTCGCGGGAACGGAAAATGAGCAGTTCTTC. Translating it yields CASSLVAGTENEQFF.